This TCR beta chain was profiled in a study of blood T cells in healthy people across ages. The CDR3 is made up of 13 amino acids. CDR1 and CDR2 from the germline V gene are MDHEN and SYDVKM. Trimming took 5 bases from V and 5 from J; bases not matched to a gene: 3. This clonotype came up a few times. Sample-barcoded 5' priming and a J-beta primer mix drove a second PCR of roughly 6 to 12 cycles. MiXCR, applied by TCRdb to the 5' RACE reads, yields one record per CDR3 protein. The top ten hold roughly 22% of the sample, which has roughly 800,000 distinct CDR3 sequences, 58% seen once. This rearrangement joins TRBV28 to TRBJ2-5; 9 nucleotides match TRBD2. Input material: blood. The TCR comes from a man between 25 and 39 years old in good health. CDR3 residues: CASSPGTSETQYF. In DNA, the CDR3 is TGTGCCAGCAGTCCCGGGACTAGCGAGACCCAGTACTTC.